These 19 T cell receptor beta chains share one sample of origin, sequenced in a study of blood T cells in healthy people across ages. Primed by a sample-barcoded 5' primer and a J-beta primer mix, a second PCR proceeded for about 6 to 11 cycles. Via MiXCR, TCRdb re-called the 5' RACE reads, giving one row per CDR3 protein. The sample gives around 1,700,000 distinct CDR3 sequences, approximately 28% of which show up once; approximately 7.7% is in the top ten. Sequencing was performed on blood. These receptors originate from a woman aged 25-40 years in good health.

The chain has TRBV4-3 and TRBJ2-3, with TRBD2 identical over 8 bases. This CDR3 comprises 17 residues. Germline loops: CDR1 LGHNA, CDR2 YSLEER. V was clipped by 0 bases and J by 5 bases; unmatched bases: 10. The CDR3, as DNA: TGCGCCAGCAGCCAAGAGCTCTGGCGGGAGGCTGGAGATACGCAGTATTTT. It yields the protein CASSQELWREAGDTQYF.

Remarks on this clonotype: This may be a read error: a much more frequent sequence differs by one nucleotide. The DNA of the CDR3 is TGTGCCAGCAGCCAAGATTGGACTAGCGGGAGCAGTGAGCAGTACTTC. Amino acids: CASSQDWTSGSSEQYF. The chain uses TRBV3-1 and TRBJ2-5, with TRBD2 matching over 13 bases. The V segment lost 0 bases and the J segment 11 bases; nucleotides outside the gene matches: 9. The germline gives CDR1 LGHDT, CDR2 YNNKEL (reference sequence). The CDR3 runs 16 residues.

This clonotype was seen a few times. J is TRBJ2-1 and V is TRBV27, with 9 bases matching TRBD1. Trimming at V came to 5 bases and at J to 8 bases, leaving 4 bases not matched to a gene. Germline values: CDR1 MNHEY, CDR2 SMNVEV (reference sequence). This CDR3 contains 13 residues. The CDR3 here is CASSLWDRDEQFF. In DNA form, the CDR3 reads TGTGCCAGCAGTCTGTGGGACAGGGATGAGCAGTTCTTC.

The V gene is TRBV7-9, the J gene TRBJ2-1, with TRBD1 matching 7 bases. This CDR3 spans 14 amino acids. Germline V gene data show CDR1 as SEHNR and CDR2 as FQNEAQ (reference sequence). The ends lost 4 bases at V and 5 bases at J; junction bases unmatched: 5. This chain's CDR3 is CASSSWTGDNEQFF. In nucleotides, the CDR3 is TGTGCCAGCAGCTCCTGGACAGGAGACAATGAGCAGTTCTTC.

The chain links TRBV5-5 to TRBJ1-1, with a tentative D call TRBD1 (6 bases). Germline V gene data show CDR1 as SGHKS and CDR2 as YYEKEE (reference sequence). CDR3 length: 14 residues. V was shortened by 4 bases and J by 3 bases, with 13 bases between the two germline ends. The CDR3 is CASSPRTAYTEAFF. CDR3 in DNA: TGTGCCAGCAGCCCAAGGACAGCCTACACTGAAGCTTTCTTT.

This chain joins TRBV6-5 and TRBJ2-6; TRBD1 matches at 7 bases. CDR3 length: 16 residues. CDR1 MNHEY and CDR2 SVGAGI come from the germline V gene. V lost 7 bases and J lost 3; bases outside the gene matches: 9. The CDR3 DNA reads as TGTGCCAGCAACACAGACAGGGTCTTTGGGGCCAACGTCCTGACTTTC. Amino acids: CASNTDRVFGANVLTF.

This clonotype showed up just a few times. The CDR3 nucleotides are TGTGCCAGCAGTTTACGTGGCGGGAGGACCAGCACAGATACGCAGTATTTT. Its translation: CASSLRGGRTSTDTQYF. This chain uses TRBV7-2 with TRBJ2-3; 8 bases map to TRBD2. The CDR3 runs to 17 residues. From germline, CDR1 is SGHTA and CDR2 FQGNSA. J gave up 0 bases and V 6 bases, and 11 bases lay outside the gene matches.

CDR3: CASSLSGHGSYEQYF. The CDR3 region has the DNA TGCGCCAGCAGCTTGTCCGGACATGGGTCATACGAGCAGTACTTC. The chain uses TRBV5-1 and TRBJ2-7; tentatively, D is TRBD1 (5 bases). Germline V CDR1 and CDR2: SGHRS, YFSETQ. V shed 1 base and J shed 4 bases, with 15 bases lying between them. The CDR3 runs 15 residues.

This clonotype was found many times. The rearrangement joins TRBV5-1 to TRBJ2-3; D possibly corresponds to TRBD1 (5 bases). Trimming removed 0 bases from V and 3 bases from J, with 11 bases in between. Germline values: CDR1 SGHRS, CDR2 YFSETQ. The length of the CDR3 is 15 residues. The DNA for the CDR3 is TGCGCCAGCAGCTTGGTCAGGGCGAATACAGATACGCAGTATTTT. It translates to CASSLVRANTDTQYF.

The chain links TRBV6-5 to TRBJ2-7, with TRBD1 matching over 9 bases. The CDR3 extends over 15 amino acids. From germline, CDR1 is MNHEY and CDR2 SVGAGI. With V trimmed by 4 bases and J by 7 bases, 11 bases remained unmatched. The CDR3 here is CASSFWGQGWGEQYF. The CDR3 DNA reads TGTGCCAGCAGTTTTTGGGGACAGGGATGGGGTGAGCAGTACTTC.

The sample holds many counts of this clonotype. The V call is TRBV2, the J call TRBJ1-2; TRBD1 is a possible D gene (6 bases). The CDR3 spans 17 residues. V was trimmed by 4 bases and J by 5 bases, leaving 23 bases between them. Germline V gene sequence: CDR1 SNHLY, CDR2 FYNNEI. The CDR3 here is CASSVGSRTAGEYGYTF. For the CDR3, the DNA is TGTGCCAGCAGTGTGGGGTCCAGGACAGCCGGAGAGTATGGCTACACCTTC.

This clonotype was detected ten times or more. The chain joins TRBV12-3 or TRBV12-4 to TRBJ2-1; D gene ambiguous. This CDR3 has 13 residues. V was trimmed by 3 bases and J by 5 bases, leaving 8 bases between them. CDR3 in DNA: TGTGCCAGCAGTTTGTCCAGCAACAATGAGCAGTTCTTC. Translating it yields CASSLSSNNEQFF.

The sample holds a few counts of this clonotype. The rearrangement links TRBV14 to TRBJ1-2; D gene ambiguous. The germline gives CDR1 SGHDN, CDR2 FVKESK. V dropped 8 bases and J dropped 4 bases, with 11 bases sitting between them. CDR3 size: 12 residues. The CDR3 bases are TGTGCCAGCCACATTACCCCCTATGGCTACACCTTC. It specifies CASHITPYGYTF.

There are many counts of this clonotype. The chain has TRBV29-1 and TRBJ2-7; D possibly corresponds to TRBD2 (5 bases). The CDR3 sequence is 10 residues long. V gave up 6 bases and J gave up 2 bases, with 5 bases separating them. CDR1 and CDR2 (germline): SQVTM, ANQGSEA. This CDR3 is CSVGTYEQYF. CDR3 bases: TGCAGCGTCGGGACCTACGAGCAGTACTTC.

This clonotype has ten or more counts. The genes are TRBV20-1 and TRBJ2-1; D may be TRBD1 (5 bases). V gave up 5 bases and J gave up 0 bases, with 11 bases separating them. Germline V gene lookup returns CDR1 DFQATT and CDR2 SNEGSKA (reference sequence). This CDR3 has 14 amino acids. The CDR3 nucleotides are TGCAGTGCTTCTGACAGTTCCTCCTACAATGAGCAGTTCTTC. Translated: CSASDSSSYNEQFF.

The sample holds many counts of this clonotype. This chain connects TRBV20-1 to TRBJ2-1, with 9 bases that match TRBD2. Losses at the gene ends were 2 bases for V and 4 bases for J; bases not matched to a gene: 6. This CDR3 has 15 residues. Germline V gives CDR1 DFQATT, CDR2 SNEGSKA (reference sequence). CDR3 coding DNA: TGCAGTGCTAGATCGGGACTAGCCCAATACAATGAGCAGTTCTTC. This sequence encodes CSARSGLAQYNEQFF.

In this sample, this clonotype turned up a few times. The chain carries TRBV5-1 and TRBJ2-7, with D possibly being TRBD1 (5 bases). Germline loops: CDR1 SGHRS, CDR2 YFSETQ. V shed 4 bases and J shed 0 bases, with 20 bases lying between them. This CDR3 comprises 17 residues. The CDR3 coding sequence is TGCGCCAGCAGCCCCTCCCCGACAGCGAGCTTCTCCTACGAGCAGTACTTC. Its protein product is CASSPSPTASFSYEQYF.

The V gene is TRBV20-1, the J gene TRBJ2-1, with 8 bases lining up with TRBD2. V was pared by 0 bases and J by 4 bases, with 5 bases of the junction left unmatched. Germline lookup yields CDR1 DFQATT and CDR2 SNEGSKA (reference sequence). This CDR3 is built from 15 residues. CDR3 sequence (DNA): TGCAGTGCTAGAGATCACGGCGGGGGGTACAATGAGCAGTTCTTC. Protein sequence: CSARDHGGGYNEQFF.

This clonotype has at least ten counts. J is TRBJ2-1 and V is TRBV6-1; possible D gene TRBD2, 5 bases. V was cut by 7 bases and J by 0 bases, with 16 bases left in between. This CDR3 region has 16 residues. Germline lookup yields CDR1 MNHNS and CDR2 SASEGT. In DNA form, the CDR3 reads TGTGCCAGCACCGAGCGGACCCTGAGCTCCTACAATGAGCAGTTCTTC. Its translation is CASTERTLSSYNEQFF.